This T cell receptor (beta chain) was identified in a study of T cell responses to AZD1222 COVID-19 vaccine. The assay was immunoSEQ multiplex PCR, and TCRdb's table has in-frame clones only and misses some. The sample has about 100,000 clones, 80% to 90% seen once. Trimming took 7 bases from V and 3 from J; bases not matched to a gene: 5. The CDR3 sequence is 13 residues long. Germline loops: CDR1 SNHLY, CDR2 FYNNEI. Sample: peripheral blood, taken on day 0 of MenACWY control vaccination. This clonotype was sampled from an adult in good health. The chain joins TRBV2 to TRBJ2-7; TRBD2 matches 8 bases. This chain's CDR3 is CASNREGLYEQYF. The CDR3 DNA reads TGTGCCAGCAATCGGGAGGGACTCTACGAGCAGTACTTC.